Below are 5 T cell receptor beta chains sequenced from a single sample in a study of blood T cell repertoires in COVID-19. Clones were sequenced by immunoSEQ multiplex PCR, and TCRdb holds only the in-frame ones, with some missing. Here the sample spans 55,000 to 65,000 clones, 87% being singletons. The sequenced sample was peripheral blood. These receptors were taken from a human donor with acute or convalescent COVID-19. The donor label of this sample is uncertain.

This chain joins TRBV9 and TRBJ2-7, with 10 bases lining up with TRBD2. CDR1 and CDR2 from the germline V gene are SGDLS and YYNGEE. The CDR3 extends over 14 amino acids. V was clipped by 3 bases and J by 6 bases; unmatched bases: 6. CDR3 sequence: CASSGAGGLAEQYF. CDR3 nucleotides: TGTGCCAGCAGCGGAGCGGGAGGGCTCGCCGAGCAGTACTTC.

The rearrangement uses TRBV18 and TRBJ1-4; D unresolved. The ends were cut back, 4 bases at V and 8 bases at J, with 14 bases in the middle. Germline V CDR1 and CDR2: KGHSH, LQKENI. CDR3 length: 14 residues. The CDR3 nucleotides are TGTGCCAGCTCACGCGAGCGGGCGAGAGAAAAACTGTTTTTT. This sequence encodes CASSRERAREKLFF.

This clone appeared a few times. The V call is TRBV29-1, the J call TRBJ2-3; 13 bases fit TRBD2. The CDR3 extends over 15 amino acids. Unmatched junction bases numbered 3, after V lost 4 bases and J lost 2 bases. The V gene's germline CDR1 is SQVTM and CDR2 ANQGSEA. CDR3 sequence (DNA): TGCAGCGTTGGGACTAGCGGGGGAATCACAGATACGCAGTATTTT. Translated, it gives CSVGTSGGITDTQYF.

The chain links TRBV19 to TRBJ2-1; D perhaps matches TRBD1 (5 bases). The CDR3 spans 15 residues. The germline V and J ends were trimmed by 7 bases and 4 bases, with 17 bases remaining between them. Germline V gives CDR1 LNHDA, CDR2 SQIVND (reference sequence). CDR3 sequence: CASTPRGRGYNEQFF. DNA of the CDR3: TGTGCCAGTACCCCTAGGGGTAGGGGTTACAATGAGCAGTTCTTC.

The chain carries TRBV28 and TRBJ2-5; 7 bases are shared with TRBD1. The J segment lost 0 bases and the V segment lost 7 bases, leaving 8 bases of the junction unmatched. The length of the CDR3 is 15 residues. CDR1 is MDHEN, CDR2 SYDVKM, per germline. CDR3 sequence (DNA): TGTGCCAGCAATTCGGACAGGTACAACCAAGAGACCCAGTACTTC. This sequence encodes CASNSDRYNQETQYF.